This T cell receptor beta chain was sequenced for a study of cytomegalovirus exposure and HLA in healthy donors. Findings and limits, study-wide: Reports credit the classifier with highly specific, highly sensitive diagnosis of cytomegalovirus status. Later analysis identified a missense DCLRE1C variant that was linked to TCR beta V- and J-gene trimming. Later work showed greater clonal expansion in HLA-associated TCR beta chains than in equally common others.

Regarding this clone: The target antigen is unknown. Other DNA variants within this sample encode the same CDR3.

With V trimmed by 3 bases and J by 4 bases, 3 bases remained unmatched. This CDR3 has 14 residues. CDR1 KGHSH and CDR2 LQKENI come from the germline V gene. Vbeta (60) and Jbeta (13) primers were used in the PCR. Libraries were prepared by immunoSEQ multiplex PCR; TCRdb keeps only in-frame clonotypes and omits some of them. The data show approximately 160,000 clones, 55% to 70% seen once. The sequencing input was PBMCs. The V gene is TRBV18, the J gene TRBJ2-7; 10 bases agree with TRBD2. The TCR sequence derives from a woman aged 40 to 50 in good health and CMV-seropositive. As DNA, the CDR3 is TGTGCCAGCTCACCGGCTAGCGGGGGATACGAGCAGTACTTC. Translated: CASSPASGGYEQYF.